The entry below gives a single T cell receptor (beta chain) sequence along with its context. What it binds is not known. Each CDR3 protein is one row after TCRdb ran MiXCR on the reads. The top ten hold 80% to 95% of the sample, which has around 34,000 distinct CDR3 sequences, over 50% seen once. The data derive from a study of T cell repertoires in cytomegalovirus infection. Study-wide findings and caveats: HLA-C-restricted, CMV-specific TCR beta clonotypes were dominant ex vivo.

Per germline, CDR1 SGHVS and CDR2 FNYEAQ. The CDR3 covers 15 residues. The junction had 9 bases not matched to a gene; V was cut back by 4 bases and J by 4 bases. The chain joins TRBV7-6 to TRBJ2-7; 8 nucleotides match TRBD1. This receptor was identified in a human donor in good health (CMV status not recorded). Some clones in this sample may be carry-over from other donors' samples. The sample consisted of CD8+ T cells from cultured PBMCs, taken from culture after CMV antigen stimulation. The CDR3 sequence: CASSSPDRVKYEQYF. The DNA of the CDR3 is TGTGCCAGCAGCTCCCCGGACAGGGTAAAGTACGAGCAGTACTTC. The variable domain in full, with the rest retrieved from reference TRBV7-6 and TRBJ2-7, is GAGVSQSPRYKVTKRGQDVALRCDPISGHVSLYWYRQALGQGPEFLTYFNYEAQQDKSGLPNDRFSAERPEGSISTLTIQRTEQRDSAMYRCASSSPDRVKYEQYFGPGTRLTVT.